These 26 T cell receptor beta chains were all obtained from the same sample, sequenced in a study of T cells in localized non-small cell lung cancer. TCRdb's table, derived via immunoSEQ multiplex PCR, lists solely in-frame clones and lacks some. The sample holds 1,500 to 2,500 clones, over 20% seen once. The source was lung tumor tissue, collected before any cancer treatment. The source is a female donor at least 60 years old with stage II lung adenocarcinoma.

Within the sample, this clone is medium-sized. The chain carries TRBV9 and TRBJ2-2, with D maybe TRBD1 (5 bases). Trimming pared 3 bases from V and 2 bases from J, leaving 8 bases between. There are 14 residues in the CDR3. CDR1 and CDR2 from the germline V gene are SGDLS and YYNGEE. As DNA, the CDR3 is TGTGCCAGCAGCGATCAGGGTAACACCGGGGAGCTGTTTTTT. This gives the protein CASSDQGNTGELFF.

V gene TRBV10-2 combines with J gene TRBJ2-1; TRBD2 matches at 10 bases. Germline V lookup: CDR1 WSHSY, CDR2 SAAADI. The V gene end was trimmed by 4 bases and the J gene end by 0 bases; junction bases not matched to a gene: 12. This CDR3 spans 19 amino acids. The CDR3 DNA is TGCGCCAGCAGTGCCGGACTAGCGGTAATCATTGACTCCTACAATGAGCAGTTCTTC. The encoded protein is CASSAGLAVIIDSYNEQFF.

This chain uses TRBV19 with TRBJ2-4; a possible D gene is TRBD2 (5 bases). The CDR3 has 15 residues. V shed 8 bases and J shed 3 bases, with 17 bases lying between them. CDR1 is LNHDA, CDR2 SQIVND, per germline (reference sequence). The CDR3 loop reads CASEGAAMDKNIQYF. The CDR3 DNA reads as TGTGCCAGTGAGGGAGCGGCTATGGACAAAAACATTCAGTACTTC. Filled out from reference TRBV19 and TRBJ2-4, the complete variable domain reads DGGITQSPKYLFRKEGQNVTLSCEQNLNHDAMYWYRQDPGQGLRLIYYSQIVNDFQKGDIAEGYSVSREKKESFPLTVTSAQKNPTAFYLCASEGAAMDKNIQYFGAGTRLSVL.

The V and J genes are TRBV11-3 and TRBJ2-3; perhaps TRBD2 as D (5 bases). Germline CDR1 reads SGHNT; CDR2 reads YENEEA. This CDR3 region has 15 residues. Trimming took 2 bases from V and 0 from J, leaving 9 bases between them. The CDR3 reads CASSLFGISTDTQYF. The CDR3, as DNA: TGTGCCAGCAGCTTATTCGGGATCAGCACAGATACGCAGTATTTT.

This clone was seen more than once but under ten times. V gene TRBV19 combines with J gene TRBJ1-6; D not certain. Per the germline V gene, CDR1 is LNHDA and CDR2 is SQIVND (reference sequence). Trimming shortened V by 3 bases and J by 9 bases, and 9 bases separated the two germline ends. The CDR3 extends over 13 amino acids. CDR3 sequence reads: CASSMTGGSPLHF. The CDR3 DNA follows: TGTGCCAGTAGTATGACGGGAGGTTCACCCCTCCACTTT.

The chain links TRBV9 to TRBJ1-4; no clear D. V gave up 4 bases and J gave up 4 bases, with 17 bases separating them. This CDR3 is built from 16 residues. CDR1 and CDR2 (germline): SGDLS, YYNGEE. The CDR3 loop is CASSRGSAEGNEKLFF. Here the CDR3 DNA reads TGTGCCAGCAGCCGCGGATCTGCCGAAGGTAATGAAAAACTGTTTTTT.

This clone occurred a few times. The rearrangement uses TRBV14 and TRBJ2-3; D is possibly TRBD1 (6 bases). V was cut by 2 bases and J by 6 bases, with 15 bases left in between. Germline V gives CDR1 SGHDN, CDR2 FVKESK. This CDR3 has 15 amino acids. Written as DNA, the CDR3 is TGTGCCAGCAGCCAAAGTAGGGGGTATCTTGATACGCAGTATTTT. It codes for CASSQSRGYLDTQYF.

This clone was seen a handful of times. The chain combines TRBV14 with TRBJ2-6; D gene uncertain. V lost 3 bases to trimming and J lost 3 bases, with 6 bases between them. This CDR3 comprises 14 residues. Germline CDR1 is SGHDN and CDR2 is FVKESK. The CDR3 DNA is TGTGCCAGCAGCCATAAAAGTGGGGCCAACGTCCTGACTTTC. Amino acid sequence: CASSHKSGANVLTF.

In its sample, this clone was seen a few times. The chain combines TRBV29-1 with TRBJ1-1; no definite D call. Germline CDR1 reads SQVTM; CDR2 reads ANQGSEA. The ends were cut back, 4 bases at V and 3 bases at J, with 9 bases in the middle. The CDR3 spans 12 residues. CDR3 amino acids: CSVGSTDTEAFF. In nucleotides, the CDR3 is TGCAGCGTTGGGTCCACGGACACTGAAGCTTTCTTT.

The table lists this clone with a few counts. The chain uses TRBV19 and TRBJ2-1; tentatively, D is TRBD1 (5 bases). This CDR3 contains 15 residues. The V end lost 5 bases, the J end lost 4 bases, and 15 bases lay between the germline ends. Germline V gene lookup returns CDR1 LNHDA and CDR2 SQIVND (reference sequence). Here the CDR3 DNA reads TGTGCCAGTAGTCTGGGGCCGACGATTTACAATGAGCAGTTCTTC. As protein: CASSLGPTIYNEQFF.

This clone rates as medium-sized. Germline and junction disagree at one end, which may indicate a read error. This chain connects TRBV6-8 to TRBJ1-3, with D perhaps TRBD1 (5 bases). The CDR3 totals 15 residues. CDR1 is MNHGY and CDR2 is SAAAGT in the germline V gene. The CDR3 region is CASRGQGVSGNTIYF. The DNA of the CDR3 is TGTGCCAGCCGAGGACAAGGAGTTTCTGGTAACACCATATATTTT.

This clone came up a few times. The chain links TRBV6-7 to TRBJ1-1; D perhaps matches TRBD1 (6 bases). TRBV6-7 is marked as an open reading frame, function uncertain. The CDR3 extends over 11 amino acids. The V gene lost 5 bases and the J gene lost 9 bases, with 10 bases spanning the gap. In DNA, the CDR3 is TGTGCCAGCAGTGCGGGACATAAAGCTTTCTTT. This codes for CASSAGHKAFF.

This rearrangement joins TRBV11-3 to TRBJ1-2, with D uncertain. The V end lost 5 bases, the J end lost 1 base, and 11 bases lay between the germline ends. Germline V gene sequence: CDR1 SGHNT, CDR2 YENEEA. The CDR3 runs to 14 residues. In DNA, the CDR3 is TGTGCCAGCAGCCAAAGGGCTTTTAACTATGGCTACACCTTC. Its protein product is CASSQRAFNYGYTF.

This clone has just a few counts. In DNA form, the CDR3 reads TGCGCCAGCAGCCCAGATGGGAGAACGAATCAGCCCCAGCATTTT. Its translation: CASSPDGRTNQPQHF. V and J are TRBV5-1 and TRBJ1-5, with no clear D. CDR1 SGHRS and CDR2 YFSETQ come from the germline V gene. This CDR3 has 15 residues. V was shortened by 4 bases and J by 4 bases, with 15 bases between the two germline ends.

This clone was recorded a few times. The junction departs from germline at one end; a sequencing error may be responsible. The chain carries TRBV6-8 and TRBJ2-1; 16 bases agree with TRBD2. The CDR3 contains 16 residues. The germline CDR1 and CDR2 sequences are MNHGY and SAAAGT. This CDR3 is CASSDSGLAGGNEQFF. The CDR3 region has the DNA TGTGCCAGCAGTGACTCGGGACTAGCGGGAGGGAATGAGCAGTTCTTC.

This clone occurred a few times. This chain links TRBV30 with TRBJ1-4, with TRBD1 as a possible D gene (6 bases). With 3 bases removed from V and 5 bases from J, the gap between germline ends came to 16 bases. Germline-derived CDR1 and CDR2 are GTSNPN and SVGIG (reference sequence). The CDR3 loop spans 15 amino acids. The CDR3 loop is CAWRRDDRLNEKLFF. CDR3 bases: TGTGCCTGGAGGCGGGATGACAGGCTAAATGAAAAACTGTTTTTT.

This clone was found a few times. The chain employs TRBV19 and TRBJ2-1; the D call may be TRBD1 or TRBD2 (5 bases each). Germline-derived CDR1 and CDR2 are LNHDA and SQIVND (reference sequence). Trimming removed 0 bases from V and 12 bases from J, with 21 bases in between. The CDR3 extends over 16 amino acids. The CDR3 reads CASSIDVARGRWGQFF. Written as DNA, the CDR3 is TGTGCCAGTAGTATAGATGTAGCACGGGGACGGTGGGGGCAGTTCTTC.

This clone was counted only a few times. A junction end diverges from the germline sequence, so it may reflect a read error. The chain links TRBV6-8 to TRBJ2-3, with 7 bases fitting TRBD1. The CDR3 is made up of 16 amino acids. CDR1 MNHGY and CDR2 SAAAGT come from the germline V gene. CDR3 protein: CAISGRTGYSADTQYF. In nucleotides, the CDR3 is TGTGCCATCAGTGGGCGGACAGGCTATAGCGCAGATACGCAGTATTTT.

This clone came up a few times. At one of its ends the junction is not consistent with the germline gene, which may arise from a read error. The chain links TRBV10-3 to TRBJ2-1; D possibly uses TRBD1 or TRBD2 (5 bases each). The CDR3 spans 15 residues. CDR1 is ENHRY, CDR2 SYGVKD, per germline. The CDR3 bases are TGTGCCAGCAGTGAGGGCAGGGCCTCCCTCAAGGTGCAGTTCTTC. The encoded protein is CASSEGRASLKVQFF.

The chain carries TRBV19 and TRBJ1-2; D is perhaps TRBD1 (5 bases). Germline assignment: CDR1 LNHDA and CDR2 SQIVND (reference sequence). V lost 6 bases and J 4 bases, leaving 15 bases between the germline ends. The CDR3 has 14 amino acids. CDR3 region: CASSPPAGRYGYTF. CDR3 coding DNA: TGTGCCAGTAGCCCGCCGGCAGGGCGCTATGGCTACACCTTC. The variable domain in full, completed from reference TRBV19 and TRBJ1-2, reads DGGITQSPKYLFRKEGQNVTLSCEQNLNHDAMYWYRQDPGQGLRLIYYSQIVNDFQKGDIAEGYSVSREKKESFPLTVTSAQKNPTAFYLCASSPPAGRYGYTFGSGTRLTVV.

The chain joins TRBV5-1 to TRBJ2-7; D is ambiguous. V lost 0 bases and J 6 bases, leaving 22 bases between the germline ends. CDR1 SGHRS and CDR2 YFSETQ come from the germline V gene. The CDR3 extends over 17 amino acids. The CDR3 region is CASSLVSSDTTPGEQYF. In DNA form, the CDR3 reads TGCGCCAGCAGCTTGGTATCGAGTGACACAACGCCAGGCGAGCAGTACTTC.

The chain is built from TRBV6-8 and TRBJ1-6, with TRBD1 as a possible D gene (6 bases). This CDR3 has 14 amino acids. Germline CDR1 MNHGY, CDR2 SAAAGT. The germline V and J ends were trimmed by 3 bases and 8 bases, with 11 bases remaining between them. CDR3 protein: CASSYTGWDSPLHF. In nucleotides, the CDR3 is TGTGCCAGCAGTTATACAGGGTGGGATTCACCCCTCCACTTT.

This sequence joins TRBV2 and TRBJ2-3; D is undetermined. V was trimmed by 6 bases and J by 4 bases, leaving 17 bases between them. This CDR3 has 15 residues. Germline assignment: CDR1 SNHLY and CDR2 FYNNEI. Here the CDR3 reads CASRTWGGFADTQYF. The CDR3 region has the DNA TGTGCCAGCAGGACATGGGGTGGGTTCGCAGATACGCAGTATTTT. Drawing the rest from reference TRBV2 and TRBJ2-3, the complete variable domain is EPEVTQTPSHQVTQMGQEVILRCVPISNHLYFYWYRQILGQKVEFLVSFYNNEISEKSEIFDDQFSVERPDGSNFTLKIRSTKLEDSAMYFCASRTWGGFADTQYFGPGTRLTVL.

This chain links TRBV27 with TRBJ2-7; D perhaps matches TRBD2 (6 bases). CDR3 length: 15 residues. CDR1 MNHEY and CDR2 SMNVEV come from the germline V gene (reference sequence). Trimming shortened V by 2 bases and J by 2 bases, and 13 bases separated the two germline ends. The DNA for the CDR3 is TGTGCCAGCAGTTTAATGGGACTTACAACCTACGAGCAGTACTTC. Its translation is CASSLMGLTTYEQYF.

The V and J genes are TRBV19 and TRBJ2-5, with a weak D call TRBD1 (5 bases). The CDR3 extends over 14 amino acids. V lost 4 bases and J 1 base, leaving 10 bases between the germline ends. Germline V lookup: CDR1 LNHDA, CDR2 SQIVND (reference sequence). The CDR3 region has the DNA TGTGCCAGTAGTAGCCAGGGCCCCCAAGAGACCCAGTACTTC. This gives the protein CASSSQGPQETQYF.

A few counts support this clone. The chain links TRBV19 to TRBJ2-5; D remains unclear. The CDR3 spans 14 residues. Germline CDR1 and CDR2: LNHDA and SQIVND (reference sequence). V dropped 5 bases and J dropped 5 bases, with 15 bases sitting between them. CDR3 sequence reads: CASSAAVQWETQYF. The CDR3 DNA is TGTGCCAGTAGTGCTGCCGTACAATGGGAGACCCAGTACTTC.